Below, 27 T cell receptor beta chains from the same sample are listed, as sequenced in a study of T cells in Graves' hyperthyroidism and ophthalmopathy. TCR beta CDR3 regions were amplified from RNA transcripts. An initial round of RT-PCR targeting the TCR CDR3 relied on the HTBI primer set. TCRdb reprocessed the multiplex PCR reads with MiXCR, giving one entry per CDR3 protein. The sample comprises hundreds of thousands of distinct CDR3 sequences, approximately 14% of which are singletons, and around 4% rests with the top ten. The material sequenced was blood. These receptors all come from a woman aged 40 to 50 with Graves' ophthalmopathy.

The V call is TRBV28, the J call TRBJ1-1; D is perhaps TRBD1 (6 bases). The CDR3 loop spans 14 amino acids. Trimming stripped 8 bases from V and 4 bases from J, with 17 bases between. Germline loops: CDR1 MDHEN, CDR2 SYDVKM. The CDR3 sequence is CASQQTGWRTEAFF. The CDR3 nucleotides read TGTGCCAGCCAACAAACAGGGTGGCGCACTGAAGCTTTCTTT.

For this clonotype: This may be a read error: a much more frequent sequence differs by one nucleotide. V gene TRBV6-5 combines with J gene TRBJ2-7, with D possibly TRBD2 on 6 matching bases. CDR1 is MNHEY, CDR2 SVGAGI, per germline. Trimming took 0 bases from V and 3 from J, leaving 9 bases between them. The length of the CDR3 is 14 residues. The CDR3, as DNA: TGTGCCAGCAGTTACTCGGGACTTAACTACGAGCAGTACTTC. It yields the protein CASSYSGLNYEQYF.

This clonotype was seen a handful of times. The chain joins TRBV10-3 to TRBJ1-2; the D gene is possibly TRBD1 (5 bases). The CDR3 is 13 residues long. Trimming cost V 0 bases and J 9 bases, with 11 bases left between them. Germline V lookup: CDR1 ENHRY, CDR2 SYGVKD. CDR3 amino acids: CAISESPGHRYTF. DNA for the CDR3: TGTGCCATCAGTGAGTCGCCGGGGCATCGCTACACCTTC.

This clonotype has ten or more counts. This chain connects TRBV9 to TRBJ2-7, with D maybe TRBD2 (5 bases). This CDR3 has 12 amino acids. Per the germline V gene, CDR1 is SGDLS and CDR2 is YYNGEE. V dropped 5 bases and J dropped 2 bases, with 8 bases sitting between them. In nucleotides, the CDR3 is TGTGCCAGCAGTGACGGGACCTACGAGCAGTACTTC. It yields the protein CASSDGTYEQYF.

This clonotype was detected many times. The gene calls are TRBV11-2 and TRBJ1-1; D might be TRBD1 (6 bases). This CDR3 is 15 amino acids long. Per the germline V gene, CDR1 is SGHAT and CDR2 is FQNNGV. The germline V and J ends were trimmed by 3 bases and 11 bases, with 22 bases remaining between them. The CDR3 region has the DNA TGTGCCAGCAGCTTTTCGGCCGGGACACCTCAGAACGCTTTCTTT. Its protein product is CASSFSAGTPQNAFF.

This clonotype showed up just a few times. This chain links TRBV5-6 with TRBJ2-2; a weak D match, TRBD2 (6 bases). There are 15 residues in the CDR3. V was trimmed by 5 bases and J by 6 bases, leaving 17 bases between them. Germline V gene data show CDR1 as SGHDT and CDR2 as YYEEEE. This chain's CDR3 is CASSTPRDSAGELFF. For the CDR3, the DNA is TGTGCCAGCAGTACACCCCGGGACTCTGCCGGGGAGCTGTTTTTT.

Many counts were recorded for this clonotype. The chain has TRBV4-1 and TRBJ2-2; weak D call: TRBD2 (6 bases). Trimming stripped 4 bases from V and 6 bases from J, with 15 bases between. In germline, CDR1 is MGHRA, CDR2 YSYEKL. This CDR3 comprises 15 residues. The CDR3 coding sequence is TGCGCCAGCAGCCCCGGGGGAGTCCTTGCCGGGGAGCTGTTTTTT. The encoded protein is CASSPGGVLAGELFF.

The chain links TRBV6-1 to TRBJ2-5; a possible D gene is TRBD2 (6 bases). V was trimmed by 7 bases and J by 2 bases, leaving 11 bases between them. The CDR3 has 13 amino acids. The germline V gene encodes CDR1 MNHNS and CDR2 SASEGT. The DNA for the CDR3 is TGTGCCAGCATGGACTACTTACAAGAGACCCAGTACTTC. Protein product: CASMDYLQETQYF.

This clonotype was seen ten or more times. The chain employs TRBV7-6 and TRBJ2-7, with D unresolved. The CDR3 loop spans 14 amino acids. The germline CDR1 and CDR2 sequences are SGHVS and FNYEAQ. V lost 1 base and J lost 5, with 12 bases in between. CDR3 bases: TGTGCCAGCAGCTTAGGACCCCGAGGCGACGAGCAGTACTTC. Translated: CASSLGPRGDEQYF. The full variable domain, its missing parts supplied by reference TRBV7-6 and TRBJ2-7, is GAGVSQSPRYKVTKRGQDVALRCDPISGHVSLYWYRQALGQGPEFLTYFNYEAQQDKSGLPNDRFSAERPEGSISTLTIQRTEQRDSAMYRCASSLGPRGDEQYFGPGTRLTVT.

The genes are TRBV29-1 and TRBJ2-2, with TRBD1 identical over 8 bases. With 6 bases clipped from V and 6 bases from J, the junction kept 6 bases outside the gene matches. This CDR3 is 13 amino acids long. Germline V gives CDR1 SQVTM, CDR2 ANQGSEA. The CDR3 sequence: CSVQGARPGELFF. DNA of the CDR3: TGCAGCGTCCAGGGGGCAAGGCCCGGGGAGCTGTTTTTT.

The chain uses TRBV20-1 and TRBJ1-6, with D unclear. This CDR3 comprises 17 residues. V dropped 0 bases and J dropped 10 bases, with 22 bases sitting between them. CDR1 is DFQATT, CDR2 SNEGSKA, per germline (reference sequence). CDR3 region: CSARDRSRGLLRSPLHF. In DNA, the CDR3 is TGCAGTGCTAGAGATCGGTCTCGTGGGCTTTTACGGTCACCCCTCCACTTT.

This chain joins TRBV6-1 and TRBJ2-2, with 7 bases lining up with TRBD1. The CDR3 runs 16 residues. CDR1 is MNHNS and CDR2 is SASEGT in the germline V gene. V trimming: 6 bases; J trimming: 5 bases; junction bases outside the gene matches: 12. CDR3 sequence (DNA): TGTGCCAGCAGGACCATAGACAGGGTGAAGACCGGGGAGCTGTTTTTT. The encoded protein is CASRTIDRVKTGELFF.

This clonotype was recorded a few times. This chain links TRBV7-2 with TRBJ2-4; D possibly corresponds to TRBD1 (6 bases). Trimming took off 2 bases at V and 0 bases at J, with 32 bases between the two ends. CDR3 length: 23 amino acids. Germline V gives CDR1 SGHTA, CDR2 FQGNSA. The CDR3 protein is CASSLSPSLETGPPLVAKNIQYF. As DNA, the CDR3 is TGTGCCAGCAGCTTATCCCCCTCCCTAGAGACAGGCCCCCCACTAGTAGCCAAAAACATTCAGTACTTC.

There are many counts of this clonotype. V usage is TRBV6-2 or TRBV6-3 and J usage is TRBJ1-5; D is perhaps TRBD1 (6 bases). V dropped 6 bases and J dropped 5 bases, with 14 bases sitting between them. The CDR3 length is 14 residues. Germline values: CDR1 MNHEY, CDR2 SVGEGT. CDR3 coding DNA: TGTGCCAGCAGGCCCTACAGGGACGATCAGCCCCAGCATTTT. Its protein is CASRPYRDDQPQHF.

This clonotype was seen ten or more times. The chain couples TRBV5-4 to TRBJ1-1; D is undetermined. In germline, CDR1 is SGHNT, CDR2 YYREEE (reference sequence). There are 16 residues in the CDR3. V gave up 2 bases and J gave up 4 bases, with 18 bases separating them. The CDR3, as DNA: TGTGCCAGCAGCTTAGAAGGTTGGGGTTTCAGCACTGAAGCTTTCTTT. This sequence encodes CASSLEGWGFSTEAFF. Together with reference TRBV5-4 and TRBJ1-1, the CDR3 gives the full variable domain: ETGVTQSPTHLIKTRGQQVTLRCSSQSGHNTVSWYQQALGQGPQFIFQYYREEENGRGNFPPRFSGLQFPNYSSELNVNALELDDSALYLCASSLEGWGFSTEAFFGQGTRLTVV.

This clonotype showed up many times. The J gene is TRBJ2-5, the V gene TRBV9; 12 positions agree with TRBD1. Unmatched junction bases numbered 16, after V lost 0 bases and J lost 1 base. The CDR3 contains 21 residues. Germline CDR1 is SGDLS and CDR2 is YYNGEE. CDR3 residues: CASSVEAGTGGSTSRQETQYF. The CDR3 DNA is TGTGCCAGCAGCGTAGAGGCCGGGACAGGGGGCTCGACATCTCGCCAAGAGACCCAGTACTTC. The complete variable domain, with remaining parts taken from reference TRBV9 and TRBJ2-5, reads DSGVTQTPKHLITATGQRVTLRCSPRSGDLSVYWYQQSLDQGLQFLIQYYNGEERAKGNILERFSAQQFPDLHSELNLSSLELGDSALYFCASSVEAGTGGSTSRQETQYFGPGTRLLVL.

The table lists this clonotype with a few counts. CDR3 nucleotide sequence: TGTGCCGGGAAGCGTAGGACATACGGTAGTGACACTGAAGCTTTCTTT. Translated, it gives CAGKRRTYGSDTEAFF. V usage is TRBV30 and J usage is TRBJ1-1, with D perhaps matching TRBD1 (5 bases). Germline CDR1 is GTSNPN and CDR2 is SVGIG (reference sequence). Deletions cut 8 bases from V and 3 bases from J, with 25 bases between. This CDR3 contains 16 residues.

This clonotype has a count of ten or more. CDR3 bases: TGTGCCAGCAGAGGGGTAGCGGGAGTGCATCCTCTCGAGCAGTACTTC. Its translation: CASRGVAGVHPLEQYF. V and J are TRBV6-1 and TRBJ2-7, with 9 bases lining up with TRBD2. The CDR3 has 16 amino acids. The V gene end was trimmed by 6 bases and the J gene end by 6 bases; junction bases not matched to a gene: 15. CDR1 is MNHNS, CDR2 SASEGT, per germline.

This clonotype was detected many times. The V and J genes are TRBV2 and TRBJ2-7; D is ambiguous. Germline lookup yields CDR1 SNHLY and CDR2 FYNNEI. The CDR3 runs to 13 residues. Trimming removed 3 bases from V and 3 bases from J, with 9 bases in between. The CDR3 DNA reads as TGTGCCAGCAGTGAGGTTGGGGACTACGAGCAGTACTTC. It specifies CASSEVGDYEQYF.

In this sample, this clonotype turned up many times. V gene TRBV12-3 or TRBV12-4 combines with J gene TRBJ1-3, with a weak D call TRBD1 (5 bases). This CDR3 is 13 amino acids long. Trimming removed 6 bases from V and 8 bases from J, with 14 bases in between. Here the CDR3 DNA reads TGTGCCAGCAGACTTGACACGGGGGACACCATATATTTT. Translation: CASRLDTGDTIYF.

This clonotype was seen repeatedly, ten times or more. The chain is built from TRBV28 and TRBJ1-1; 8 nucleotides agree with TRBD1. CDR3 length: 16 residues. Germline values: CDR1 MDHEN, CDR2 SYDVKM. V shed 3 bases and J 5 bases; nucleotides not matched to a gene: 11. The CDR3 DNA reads TGTGCCAGCAGTTTCCCCGGGACAGGCCGGGGGACTGAAGCTTTCTTT. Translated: CASSFPGTGRGTEAFF.

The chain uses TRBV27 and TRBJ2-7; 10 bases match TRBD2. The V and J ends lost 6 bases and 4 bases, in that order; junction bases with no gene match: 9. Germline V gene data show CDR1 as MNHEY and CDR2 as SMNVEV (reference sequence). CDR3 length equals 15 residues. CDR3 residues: CASSPVSSGSYEQYF. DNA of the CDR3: TGTGCCAGCAGCCCGGTATCTAGCGGGAGTTACGAGCAGTACTTC.

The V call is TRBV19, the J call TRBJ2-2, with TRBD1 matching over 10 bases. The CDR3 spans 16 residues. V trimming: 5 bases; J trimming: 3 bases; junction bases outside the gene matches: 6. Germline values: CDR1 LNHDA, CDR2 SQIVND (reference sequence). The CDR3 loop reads CASSPDRGRHTGELFF. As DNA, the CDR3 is TGTGCCAGTAGTCCCGACAGGGGGCGGCACACCGGGGAGCTGTTTTTT.

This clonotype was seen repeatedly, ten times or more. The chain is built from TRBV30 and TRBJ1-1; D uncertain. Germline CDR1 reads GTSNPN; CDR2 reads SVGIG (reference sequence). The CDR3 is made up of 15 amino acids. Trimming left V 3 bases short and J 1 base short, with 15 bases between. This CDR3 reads CAWRPRGYRNTEAFF. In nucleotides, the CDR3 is TGTGCCTGGAGGCCCCGTGGTTACAGGAACACTGAAGCTTTCTTT.

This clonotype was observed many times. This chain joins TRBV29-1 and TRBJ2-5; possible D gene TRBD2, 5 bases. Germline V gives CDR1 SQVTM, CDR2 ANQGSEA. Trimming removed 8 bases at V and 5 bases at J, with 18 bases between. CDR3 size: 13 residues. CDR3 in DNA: TGCAGCCCCACCATCGGAGGATCCGAGACCCAGTACTTC. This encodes CSPTIGGSETQYF.

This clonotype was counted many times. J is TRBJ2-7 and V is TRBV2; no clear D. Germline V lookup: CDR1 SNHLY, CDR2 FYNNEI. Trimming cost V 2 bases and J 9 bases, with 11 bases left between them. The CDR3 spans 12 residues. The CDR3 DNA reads TGTGCCAGCAGTGAAATGGGGATTGGGCAGTACTTC. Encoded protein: CASSEMGIGQYF. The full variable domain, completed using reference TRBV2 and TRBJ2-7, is EPEVTQTPSHQVTQMGQEVILRCVPISNHLYFYWYRQILGQKVEFLVSFYNNEISEKSEIFDDQFSVERPDGSNFTLKIRSTKLEDSAMYFCASSEMGIGQYFGPGTRLTVT.

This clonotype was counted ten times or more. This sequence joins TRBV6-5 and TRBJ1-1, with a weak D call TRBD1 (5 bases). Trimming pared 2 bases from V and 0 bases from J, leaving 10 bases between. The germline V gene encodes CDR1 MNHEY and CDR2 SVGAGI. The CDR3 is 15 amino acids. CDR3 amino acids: CASSYGDSMNTEAFF. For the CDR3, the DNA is TGTGCCAGCAGTTACGGCGACAGTATGAACACTGAAGCTTTCTTT.